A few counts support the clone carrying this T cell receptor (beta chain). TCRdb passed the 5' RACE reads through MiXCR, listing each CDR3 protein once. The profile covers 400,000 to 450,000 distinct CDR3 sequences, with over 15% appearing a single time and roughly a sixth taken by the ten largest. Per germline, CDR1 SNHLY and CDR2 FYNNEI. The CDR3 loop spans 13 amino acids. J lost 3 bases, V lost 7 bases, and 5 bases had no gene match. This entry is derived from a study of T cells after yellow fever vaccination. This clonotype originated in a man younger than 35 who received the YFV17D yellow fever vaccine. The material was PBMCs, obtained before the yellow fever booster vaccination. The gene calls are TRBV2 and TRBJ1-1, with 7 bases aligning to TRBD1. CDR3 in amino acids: CASMRGLYTEAFF. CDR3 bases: TGTGCCAGCATGAGGGGGCTGTACACTGAAGCTTTCTTT.